This T cell receptor (beta chain) was found in a study of T cell responses to AZD1222 COVID-19 vaccine. To note about this clone: What it binds is not known.

The germline V gene encodes CDR1 LNHDA and CDR2 SQIVND (reference sequence). Trimming removed 8 bases at V and 3 bases at J, with 10 bases between. This CDR3 region has 13 residues. Sequencing used immunoSEQ multiplex PCR; TCRdb keeps in-frame clones, though not all of them. This sample carries about 89,000 clones, under 95% of them seen once, and the ten largest clones take less than 5.5%. Points from the study as a whole: It was only after the peak T cell response that any repertoires were sampled. Clonal diversity was possibly underestimated; the donors were predominantly white British and more often female. Baseline testing showed seropositivity in only six AZD1222 recipients. The reported proportion of spike-specific TCRs targeting unmutated variant regions was nearly half.

This sequence originates from an adult in good health. This specimen was peripheral blood, taken on day 0 of MenACWY control vaccination. The J gene is TRBJ2-2, the V gene TRBV19; D gene unclear. As DNA, the CDR3 is TGTGCCAGTCGAAGAGCCGACACCGGGGAGCTGTTTTTT. Its translation: CASRRADTGELFF.